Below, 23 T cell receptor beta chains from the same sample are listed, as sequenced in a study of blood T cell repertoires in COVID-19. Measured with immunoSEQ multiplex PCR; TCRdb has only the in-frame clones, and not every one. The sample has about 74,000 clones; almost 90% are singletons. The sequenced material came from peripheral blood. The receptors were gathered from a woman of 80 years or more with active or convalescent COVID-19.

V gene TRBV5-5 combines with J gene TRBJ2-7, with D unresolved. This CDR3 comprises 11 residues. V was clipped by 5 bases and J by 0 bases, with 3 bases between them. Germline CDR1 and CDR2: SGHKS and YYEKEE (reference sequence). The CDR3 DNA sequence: TGTGCCAGCAGGCGCTCCTACGAGCAGTACTTC. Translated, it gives CASRRSYEQYF. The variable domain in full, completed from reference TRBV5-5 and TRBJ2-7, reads DAGVTQSPTHLIKTRGQQVTLRCSPISGHKSVSWYQQVLGQGPQFIFQYYEKEERGRGNFPDRFSARQFPNYSSELNVNALLLGDSALYLCASRRSYEQYFGPGTRLTVT.

CDR3 amino acids: CASSLQGQGIGNTIYF. The CDR3 DNA is TGCGCCAGCAGCTTGCAGGGACAGGGGATAGGAAACACCATATATTTT. The rearrangement links TRBV5-1 to TRBJ1-3; 10 positions match TRBD1. V lost 1 base and J lost 4; bases outside the gene matches: 5. The germline V gene encodes CDR1 SGHRS and CDR2 YFSETQ. The CDR3 is 16 residues long.

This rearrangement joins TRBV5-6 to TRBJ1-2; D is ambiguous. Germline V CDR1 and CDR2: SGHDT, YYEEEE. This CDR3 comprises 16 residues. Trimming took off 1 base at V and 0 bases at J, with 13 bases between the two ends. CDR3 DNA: TGTGCCAGCAGCTTGAGGAGGGTCTGGACTAACTATGGCTACACCTTC. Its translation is CASSLRRVWTNYGYTF.

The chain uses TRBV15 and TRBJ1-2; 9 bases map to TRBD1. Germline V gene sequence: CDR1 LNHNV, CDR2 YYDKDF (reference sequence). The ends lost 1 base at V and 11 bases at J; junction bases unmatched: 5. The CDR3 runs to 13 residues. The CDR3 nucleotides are TGTGCCACCAGCAGAGTGGGACAGGGTGGGTACACCTTC. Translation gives CATSRVGQGGYTF.

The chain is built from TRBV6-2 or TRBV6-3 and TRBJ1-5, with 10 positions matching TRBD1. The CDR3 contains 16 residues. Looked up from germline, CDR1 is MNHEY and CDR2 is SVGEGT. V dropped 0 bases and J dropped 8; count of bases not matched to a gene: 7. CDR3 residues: CASSYSTGGSIKPQHF. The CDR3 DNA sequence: TGTGCCAGCAGTTACTCGACAGGGGGCTCAATCAAGCCCCAGCATTTT.

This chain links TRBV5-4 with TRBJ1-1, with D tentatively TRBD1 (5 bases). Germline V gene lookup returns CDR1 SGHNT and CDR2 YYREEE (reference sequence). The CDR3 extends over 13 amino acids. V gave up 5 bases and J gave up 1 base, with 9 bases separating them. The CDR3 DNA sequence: TGTGCCAGCAGACAAACAGGGAACACTGAAGCTTTCTTT. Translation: CASRQTGNTEAFF.

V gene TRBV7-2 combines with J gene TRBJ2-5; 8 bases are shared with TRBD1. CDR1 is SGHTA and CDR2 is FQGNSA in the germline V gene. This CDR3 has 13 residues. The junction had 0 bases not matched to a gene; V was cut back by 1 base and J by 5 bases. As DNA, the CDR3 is TGTGCCAGCAGCTTAGGACAGGGGGAGACCCAGTACTTC. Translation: CASSLGQGETQYF.

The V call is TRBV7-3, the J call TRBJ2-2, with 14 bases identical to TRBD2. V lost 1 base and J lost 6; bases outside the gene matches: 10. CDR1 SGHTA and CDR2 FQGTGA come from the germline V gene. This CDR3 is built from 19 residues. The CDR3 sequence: CASSLSPGLAGERAGELFF. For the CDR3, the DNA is TGTGCCAGCAGCTTAAGCCCGGGACTAGCGGGAGAACGGGCCGGGGAGCTGTTTTTT.

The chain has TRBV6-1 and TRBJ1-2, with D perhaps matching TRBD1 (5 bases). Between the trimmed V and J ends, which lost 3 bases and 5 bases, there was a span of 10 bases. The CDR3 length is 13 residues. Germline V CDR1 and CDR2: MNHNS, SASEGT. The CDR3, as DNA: TGTGCCAGCAGTGATGGGGGGAGATATGGCTACACCTTC. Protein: CASSDGGRYGYTF.

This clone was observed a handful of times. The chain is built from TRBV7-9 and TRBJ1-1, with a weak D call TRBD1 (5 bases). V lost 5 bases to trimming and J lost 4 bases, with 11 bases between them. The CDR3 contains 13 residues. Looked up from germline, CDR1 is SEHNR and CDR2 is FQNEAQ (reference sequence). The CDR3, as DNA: TGTGCCAGCAGCCCTCTGGGGGGCACTGAAGCTTTCTTT. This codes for CASSPLGGTEAFF. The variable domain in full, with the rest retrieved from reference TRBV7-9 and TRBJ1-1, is DTGVSQNPRHKITKRGQNVTFRCDPISEHNRLYWYRQTLGQGPEFLTYFQNEAQLEKSRLLSDRFSAERPKGSFSTLEIQRTEQGDSAMYLCASSPLGGTEAFFGQGTRLTVV.

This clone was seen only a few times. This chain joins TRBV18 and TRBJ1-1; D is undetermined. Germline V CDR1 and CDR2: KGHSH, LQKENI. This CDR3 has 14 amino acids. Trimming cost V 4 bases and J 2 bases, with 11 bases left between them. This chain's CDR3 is CASSQVPGNTEAFF. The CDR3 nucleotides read TGTGCCAGCTCACAGGTCCCGGGAAACACTGAAGCTTTCTTT. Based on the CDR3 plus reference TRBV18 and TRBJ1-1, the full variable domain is NAGVMQNPRHLVRRRGQEARLRCSPMKGHSHVYWYRQLPEEGLKFMVYLQKENIIDESGMPKERFSAEFPKEGPSILRIQQVVRGDSAAYFCASSQVPGNTEAFFGQGTRLTVV.

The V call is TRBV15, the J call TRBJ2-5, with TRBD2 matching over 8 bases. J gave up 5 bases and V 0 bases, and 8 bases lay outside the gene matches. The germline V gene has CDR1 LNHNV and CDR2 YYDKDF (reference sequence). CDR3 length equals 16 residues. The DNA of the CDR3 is TGTGCCACCAGCAGAGATTGGCGGGGGGCTACGGAGACCCAGTACTTC. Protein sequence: CATSRDWRGATETQYF.

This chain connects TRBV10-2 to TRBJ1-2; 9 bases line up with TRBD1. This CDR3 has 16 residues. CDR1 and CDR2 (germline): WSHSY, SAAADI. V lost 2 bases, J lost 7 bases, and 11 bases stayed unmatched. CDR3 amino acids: CASSEKDRGLTGGYTF. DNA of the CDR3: TGCGCCAGCAGTGAGAAGGACAGGGGACTAACCGGTGGCTACACCTTC.

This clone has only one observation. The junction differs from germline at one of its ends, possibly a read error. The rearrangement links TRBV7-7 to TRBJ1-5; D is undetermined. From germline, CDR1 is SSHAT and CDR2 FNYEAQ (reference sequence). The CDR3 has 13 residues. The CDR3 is CASSLAVNQPQHF. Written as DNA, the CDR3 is TGTGCTAGCAGCTTGGCAGTTAATCAGCCCCAGCATTTT.

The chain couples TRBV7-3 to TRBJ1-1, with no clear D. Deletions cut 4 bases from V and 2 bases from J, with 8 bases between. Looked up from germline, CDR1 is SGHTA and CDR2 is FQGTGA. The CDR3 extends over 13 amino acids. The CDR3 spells CASSSQLNTEAFF. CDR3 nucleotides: TGTGCCAGCAGCTCTCAGTTAAACACTGAAGCTTTCTTT.

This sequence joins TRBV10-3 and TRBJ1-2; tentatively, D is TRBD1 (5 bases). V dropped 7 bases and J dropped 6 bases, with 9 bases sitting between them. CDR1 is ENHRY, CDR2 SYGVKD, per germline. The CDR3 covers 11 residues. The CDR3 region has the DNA TGTGCCATCACGGGGGGGAATGGCTACACCTTC. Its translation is CAITGGNGYTF.

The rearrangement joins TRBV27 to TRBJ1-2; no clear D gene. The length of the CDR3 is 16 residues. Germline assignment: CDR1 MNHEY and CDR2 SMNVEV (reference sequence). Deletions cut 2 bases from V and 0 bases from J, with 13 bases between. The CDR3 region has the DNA TGTGCCAGCAGTTTACCAAGCGCTTTTGCTAACTATGGCTACACCTTC. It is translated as CASSLPSAFANYGYTF.

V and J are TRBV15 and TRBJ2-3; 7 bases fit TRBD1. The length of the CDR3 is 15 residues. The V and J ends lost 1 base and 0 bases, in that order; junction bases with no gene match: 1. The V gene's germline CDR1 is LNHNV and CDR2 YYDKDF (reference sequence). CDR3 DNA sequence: TGTGCCACCAGCAGAGCGGGACAGAGCACAGATACGCAGTATTTT. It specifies CATSRAGQSTDTQYF.

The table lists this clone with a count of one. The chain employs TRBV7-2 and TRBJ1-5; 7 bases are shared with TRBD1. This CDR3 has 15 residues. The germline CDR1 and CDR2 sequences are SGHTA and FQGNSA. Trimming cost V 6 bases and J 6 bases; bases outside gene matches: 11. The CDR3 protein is CASRPSNRGTQPQHF. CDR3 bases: TGTGCCAGCAGACCATCAAACAGGGGCACTCAGCCCCAGCATTTT.

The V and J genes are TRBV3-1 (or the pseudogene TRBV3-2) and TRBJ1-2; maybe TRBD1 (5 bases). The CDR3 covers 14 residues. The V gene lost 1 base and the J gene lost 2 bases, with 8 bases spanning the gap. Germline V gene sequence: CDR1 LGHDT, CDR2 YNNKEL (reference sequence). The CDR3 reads CASSQVPGNYGYTF. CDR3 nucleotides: TGTGCCAGCAGCCAAGTGCCAGGGAACTATGGCTACACCTTC.

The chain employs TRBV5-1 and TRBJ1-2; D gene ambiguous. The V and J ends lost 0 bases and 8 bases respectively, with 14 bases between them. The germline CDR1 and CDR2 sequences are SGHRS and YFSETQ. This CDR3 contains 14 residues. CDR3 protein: CASSLGRVGGGYTF. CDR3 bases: TGCGCCAGCAGCTTGGGAAGGGTAGGAGGAGGCTACACCTTC. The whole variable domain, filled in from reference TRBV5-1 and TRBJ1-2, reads KAGVTQTPRYLIKTRGQQVTLSCSPISGHRSVSWYQQTPGQGLQFLFEYFSETQRNKGNFPGRFSGRQFSNSRSEMNVSTLELGDSALYLCASSLGRVGGGYTFGSGTRLTVV.

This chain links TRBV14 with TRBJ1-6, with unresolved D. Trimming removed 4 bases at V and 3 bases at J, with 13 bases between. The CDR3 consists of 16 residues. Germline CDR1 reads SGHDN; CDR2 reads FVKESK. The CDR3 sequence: CASSRQSTLYNSPLHF. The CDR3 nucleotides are TGTGCCAGCAGCCGTCAGTCAACCCTCTATAATTCACCCCTCCACTTT.

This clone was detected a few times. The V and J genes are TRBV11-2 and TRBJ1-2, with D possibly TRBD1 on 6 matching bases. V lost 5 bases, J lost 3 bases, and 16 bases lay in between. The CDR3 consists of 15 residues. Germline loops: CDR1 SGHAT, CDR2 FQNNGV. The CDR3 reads CASSKGTGPYYGYTF. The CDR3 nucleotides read TGTGCCAGCAGCAAGGGCACAGGGCCGTACTATGGCTACACCTTC.